The clone carrying this T cell receptor beta chain has a handful of counts. Its antigen is currently unknown. The sample comes from a study of post-analysis software for immune sequencing data. Study-wide results and limits: A handful of TRBV segments appeared more often in patients than in controls, and TRBV5-6, TRBV5-1 and TRBV20-1 were among these. Versus controls, multiple sclerosis patients showed significantly lower diversity (normalized Chao1).

Built from TCR beta cDNA, the libraries had unique molecular identifiers in them. TCRdb passed the PCR reads through MiXCR, listing each CDR3 protein once. Counted here are fewer than 900,000 distinct CDR3 sequences, around 46% occurring once; the ten biggest clones make up roughly 5%. CDR1 and CDR2 from the germline V gene are LGHDT and YNNKEL (reference sequence). Trimming cost V 4 bases and J 4 bases; bases outside gene matches: 11. The CDR3 totals 16 residues. The genes are TRBV3-1 and TRBJ2-5; 8 bases agree with TRBD1. This TCR came from a girl aged 5-17 years with multiple sclerosis. The source material was blood. The CDR3, as DNA: TGTGCCAGCAGCCTCCCCCTAGGACAGGGAGGAGAGACCCAGTACTTC. Its protein is CASSLPLGQGGETQYF.